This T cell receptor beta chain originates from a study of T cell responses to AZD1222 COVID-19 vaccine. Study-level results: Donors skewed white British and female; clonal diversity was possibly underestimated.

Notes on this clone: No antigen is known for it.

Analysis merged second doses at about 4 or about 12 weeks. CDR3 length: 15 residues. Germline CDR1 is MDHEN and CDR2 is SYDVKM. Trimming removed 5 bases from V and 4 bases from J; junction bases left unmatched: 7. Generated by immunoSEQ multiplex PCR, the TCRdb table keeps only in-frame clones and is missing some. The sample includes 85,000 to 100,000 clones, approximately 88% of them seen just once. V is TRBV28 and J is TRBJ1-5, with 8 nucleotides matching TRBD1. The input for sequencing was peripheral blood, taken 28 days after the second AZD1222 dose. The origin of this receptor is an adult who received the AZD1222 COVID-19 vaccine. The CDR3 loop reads CASSDPGGPNQPQHF. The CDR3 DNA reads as TGTGCCAGCAGTGACCCAGGGGGCCCAAATCAGCCCCAGCATTTT.